This entry is about one TCR beta chain. V dropped 6 bases and J dropped 4 bases, with 9 bases sitting between them. The length of the CDR3 is 12 residues. CDR1 and CDR2 from the germline V gene are MNHEY and SVGAGI. Participants were aged roughly 18 to 90 years, lived in about two dozen US areas, and enrolled virtually. Participant reports of clinical history set cohort assignment. Clones were sequenced by immunoSEQ multiplex PCR, and TCRdb holds only the in-frame ones, with some missing. The table lists 300,000 or so clones, 80% to 90% of them singletons. The data originate from a study of blood T cell repertoires in COVID-19.

The V and J genes are TRBV6-5 and TRBJ1-2; D is uncertain. This TCR derives from a woman in her forties with acute COVID-19. Input material: PBMCs or T cells enriched from blood (not recorded which). The CDR3 sequence is CASSYLGYGYTF. The CDR3 DNA reads TGTGCCAGCAGCTACCTCGGCTATGGCTACACCTTC.